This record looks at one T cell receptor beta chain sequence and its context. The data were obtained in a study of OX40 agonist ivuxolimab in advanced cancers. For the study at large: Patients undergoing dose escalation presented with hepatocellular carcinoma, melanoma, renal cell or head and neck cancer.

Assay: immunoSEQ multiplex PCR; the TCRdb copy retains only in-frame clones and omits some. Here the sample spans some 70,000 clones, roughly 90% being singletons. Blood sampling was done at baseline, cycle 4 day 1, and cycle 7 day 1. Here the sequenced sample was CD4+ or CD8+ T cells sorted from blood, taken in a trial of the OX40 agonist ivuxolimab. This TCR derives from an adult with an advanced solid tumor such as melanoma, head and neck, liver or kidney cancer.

Here the CDR3 DNA reads TGTGCCTGGAGTGGGGGGGTCGGAACGCAGTATTTT. Protein: CAWSGGVGTQYF. J is TRBJ2-3 and V is TRBV30, with a possible D match to TRBD2 (6 bases). Trimming shortened V by 1 base and J by 9 bases, and 11 bases separated the two germline ends. This CDR3 is 12 amino acids long. Germline V gene sequence: CDR1 GTSNPN, CDR2 SVGIG (reference sequence).